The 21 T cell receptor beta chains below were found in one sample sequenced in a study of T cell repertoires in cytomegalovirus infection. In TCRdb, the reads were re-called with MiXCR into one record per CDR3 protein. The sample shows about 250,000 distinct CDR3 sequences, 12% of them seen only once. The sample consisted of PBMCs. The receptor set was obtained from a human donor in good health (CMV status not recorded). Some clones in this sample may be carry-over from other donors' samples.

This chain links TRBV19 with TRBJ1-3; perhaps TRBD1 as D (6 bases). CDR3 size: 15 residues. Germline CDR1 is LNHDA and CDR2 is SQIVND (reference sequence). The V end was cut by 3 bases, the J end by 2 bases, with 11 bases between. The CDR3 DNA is TGTGCCAGTAGTATCGGACAGCTAACTGGAAACACCATATATTTT. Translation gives CASSIGQLTGNTIYF. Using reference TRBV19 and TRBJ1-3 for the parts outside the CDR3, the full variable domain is DGGITQSPKYLFRKEGQNVTLSCEQNLNHDAMYWYRQDPGQGLRLIYYSQIVNDFQKGDIAEGYSVSREKKESFPLTVTSAQKNPTAFYLCASSIGQLTGNTIYFGEGSWLTVV.

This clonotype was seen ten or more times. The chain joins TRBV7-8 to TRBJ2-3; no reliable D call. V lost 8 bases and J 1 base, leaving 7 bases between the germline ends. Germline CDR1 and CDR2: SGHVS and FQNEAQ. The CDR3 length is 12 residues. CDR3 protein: CASAPGTDTQYF. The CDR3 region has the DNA TGTGCCAGCGCCCCTGGCACAGATACGCAGTATTTT.

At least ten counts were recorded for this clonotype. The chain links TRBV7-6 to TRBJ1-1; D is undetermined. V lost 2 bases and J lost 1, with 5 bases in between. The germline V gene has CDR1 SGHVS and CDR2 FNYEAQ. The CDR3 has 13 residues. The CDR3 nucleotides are TGTGCCAGCAGCTTATTGCCGAACACTGAAGCTTTCTTT. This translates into CASSLLPNTEAFF.

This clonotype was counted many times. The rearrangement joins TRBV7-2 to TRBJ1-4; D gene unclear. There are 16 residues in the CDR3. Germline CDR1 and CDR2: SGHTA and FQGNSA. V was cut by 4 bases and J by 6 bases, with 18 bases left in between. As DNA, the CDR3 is TGTGCCAGCAGCTCCTTTCCGGCGGCCTATCATGAAAAACTGTTTTTT. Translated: CASSSFPAAYHEKLFF. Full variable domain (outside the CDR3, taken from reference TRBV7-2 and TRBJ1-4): GAGVSQSPSNKVTEKGKDVELRCDPISGHTALYWYRQSLGQGLEFLIYFQGNSAPDKSGLPSDRFSAERTGGSVSTLTIQRTQQEDSAVYLCASSSFPAAYHEKLFFGSGTQLSVL.

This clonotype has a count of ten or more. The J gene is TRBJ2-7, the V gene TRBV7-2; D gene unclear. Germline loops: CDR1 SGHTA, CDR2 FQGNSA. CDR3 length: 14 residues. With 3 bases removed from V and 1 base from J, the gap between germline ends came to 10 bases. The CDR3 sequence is CASSLESLSYEQYF. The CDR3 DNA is TGTGCCAGCAGCTTGGAATCCCTTTCCTACGAGCAGTACTTC. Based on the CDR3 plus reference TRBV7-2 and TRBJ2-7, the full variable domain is GAGVSQSPSNKVTEKGKDVELRCDPISGHTALYWYRQSLGQGLEFLIYFQGNSAPDKSGLPSDRFSAERTGGSVSTLTIQRTQQEDSAVYLCASSLESLSYEQYFGPGTRLTVT.

This CDR3 is CASRRDSDSYEQYF. In DNA, the CDR3 is TGTGCCAGCAGAAGGGACAGTGACTCCTACGAGCAGTACTTC. The rearrangement joins TRBV12-3 or TRBV12-4 to TRBJ2-7; 7 bases align to TRBD1. This CDR3 has 14 residues. Losses at the gene ends were 6 bases for V and 0 bases for J; bases not matched to a gene: 5.

The DNA for the CDR3 is TGTGCCAGCAGTCCCGCAGGGGCTGGCGCAATAGCTAACTATGGCTACACCTTC. This sequence encodes CASSPAGAGAIANYGYTF. The chain has TRBV25-1 and TRBJ1-2; weak D call: TRBD1 (6 bases). Per the germline V gene, CDR1 is MGHDK and CDR2 is SYGVNS. Trimming shortened V by 5 bases and J by 0 bases, and 22 bases separated the two germline ends. The CDR3 is 18 residues long.

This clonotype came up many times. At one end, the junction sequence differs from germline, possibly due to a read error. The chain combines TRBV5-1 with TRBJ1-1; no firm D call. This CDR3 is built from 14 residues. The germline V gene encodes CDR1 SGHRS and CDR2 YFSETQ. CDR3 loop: CASSLDGVNTEAFF. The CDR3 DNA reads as TGTGCCAGCAGCTTAGATGGGGTGAACACTGAAGCTTTCTTT.

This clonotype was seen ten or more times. The CDR3 here is CASSYSSANYGYTF. DNA for the CDR3: TGTGCCAGCAGTTACTCGAGCGCGAACTATGGCTACACCTTC. This chain connects TRBV6-5 to TRBJ1-2; D is unclear. Trimming pared 0 bases from V and 2 bases from J, leaving 7 bases between. Germline V gene data show CDR1 as MNHEY and CDR2 as SVGAGI. The CDR3 is 14 amino acids.

CDR3 in DNA: TGTGCCAGCAGTAATAAGGCAGGGATGAACACTGAAGCTTTCTTT. This translates into CASSNKAGMNTEAFF. This chain links TRBV25-1 with TRBJ1-1, with a possible D match to TRBD1 (5 bases). This CDR3 region has 15 residues. The germline V gene encodes CDR1 MGHDK and CDR2 SYGVNS. The germline V and J ends were trimmed by 5 bases and 0 bases, with 13 bases remaining between them.

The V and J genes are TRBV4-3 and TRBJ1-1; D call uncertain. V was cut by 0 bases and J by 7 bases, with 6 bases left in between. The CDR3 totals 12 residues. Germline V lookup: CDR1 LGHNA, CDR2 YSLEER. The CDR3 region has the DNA TGCGCCAGCAGCCAAGACAGGCTTGAAGCTTTCTTT. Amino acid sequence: CASSQDRLEAFF.

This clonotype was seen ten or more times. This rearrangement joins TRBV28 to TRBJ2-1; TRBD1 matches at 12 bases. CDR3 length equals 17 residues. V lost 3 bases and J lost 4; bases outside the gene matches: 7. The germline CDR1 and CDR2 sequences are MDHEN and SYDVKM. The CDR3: CASSFLPGQGAYNEQFF. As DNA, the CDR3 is TGTGCCAGCAGTTTTCTACCGGGACAGGGGGCGTACAATGAGCAGTTCTTC.

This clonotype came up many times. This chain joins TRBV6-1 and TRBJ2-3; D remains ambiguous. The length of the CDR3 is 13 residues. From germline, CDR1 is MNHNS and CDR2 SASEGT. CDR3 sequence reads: CASLSTHTDTQYF. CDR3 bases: TGTGCGAGCCTATCTACCCACACAGATACGCAGTATTTT.

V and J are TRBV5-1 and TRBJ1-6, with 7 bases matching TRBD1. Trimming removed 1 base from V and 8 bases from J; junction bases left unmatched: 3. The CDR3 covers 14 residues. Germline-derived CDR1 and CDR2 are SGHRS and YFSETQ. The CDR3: CASSLTGVDSPLHF. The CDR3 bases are TGCGCCAGCAGCTTGACAGGGGTGGATTCACCCCTCCACTTT. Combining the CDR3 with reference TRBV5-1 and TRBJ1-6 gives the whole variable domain KAGVTQTPRYLIKTRGQQVTLSCSPISGHRSVSWYQQTPGQGLQFLFEYFSETQRNKGNFPGRFSGRQFSNSRSEMNVSTLELGDSALYLCASSLTGVDSPLHFGNGTRLTVT.

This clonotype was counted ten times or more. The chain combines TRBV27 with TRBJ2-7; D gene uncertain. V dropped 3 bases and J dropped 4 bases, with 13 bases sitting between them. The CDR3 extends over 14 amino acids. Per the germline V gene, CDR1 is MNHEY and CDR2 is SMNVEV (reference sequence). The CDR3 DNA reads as TGTGCCAGCAGTTTTAAAGGGTTGGGGTACGAGCAGTACTTC. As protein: CASSFKGLGYEQYF.

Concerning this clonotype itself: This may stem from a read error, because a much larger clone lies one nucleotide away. The CDR3 nucleotides read TGTGCCAGCAGTTATTTAGCGGGTAGGGGGTTGAGATCCTACAATGAGCAGTTCTTC. It specifies CASSYLAGRGLRSYNEQFF. The chain recombines TRBV6-2 or TRBV6-3 with TRBJ2-1, with D possibly being TRBD2 (7 bases). Germline V gene sequence: CDR1 MNHEY, CDR2 SVGEGT. The CDR3 length is 19 residues. Trimming pared 3 bases from V and 1 base from J, leaving 22 bases between.

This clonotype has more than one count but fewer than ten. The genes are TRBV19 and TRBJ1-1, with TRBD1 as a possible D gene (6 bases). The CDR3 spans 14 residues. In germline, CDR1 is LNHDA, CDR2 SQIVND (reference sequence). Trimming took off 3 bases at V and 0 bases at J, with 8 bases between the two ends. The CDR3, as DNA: TGTGCCAGTAGTATGGGGGCGTTGAACACTGAAGCTTTCTTT. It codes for CASSMGALNTEAFF. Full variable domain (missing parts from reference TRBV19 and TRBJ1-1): DGGITQSPKYLFRKEGQNVTLSCEQNLNHDAMYWYRQDPGQGLRLIYYSQIVNDFQKGDIAEGYSVSREKKESFPLTVTSAQKNPTAFYLCASSMGALNTEAFFGQGTRLTVV.

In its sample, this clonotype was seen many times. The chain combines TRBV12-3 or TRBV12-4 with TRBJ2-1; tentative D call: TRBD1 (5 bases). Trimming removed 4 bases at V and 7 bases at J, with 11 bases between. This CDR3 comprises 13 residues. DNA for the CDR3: TGTGCCAGCAGTTCCCCGACAGAAAATGAGCAGTTCTTC. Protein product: CASSSPTENEQFF.

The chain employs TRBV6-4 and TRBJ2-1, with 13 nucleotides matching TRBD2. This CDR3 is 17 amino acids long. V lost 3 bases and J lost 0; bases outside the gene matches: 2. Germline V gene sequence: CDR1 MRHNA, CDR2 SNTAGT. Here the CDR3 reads CASSEGTSGASYNEQFF. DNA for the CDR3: TGTGCCAGCAGTGAGGGGACTAGCGGGGCCTCCTACAATGAGCAGTTCTTC.

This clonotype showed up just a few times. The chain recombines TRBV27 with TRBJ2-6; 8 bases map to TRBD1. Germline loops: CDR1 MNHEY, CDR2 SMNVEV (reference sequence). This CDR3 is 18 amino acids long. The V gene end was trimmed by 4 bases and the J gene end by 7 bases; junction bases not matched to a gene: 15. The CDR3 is CASSYLQGGAYRANVLTF. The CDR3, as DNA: TGTGCCAGCAGTTACCTACAGGGGGGTGCTTATCGAGCCAACGTCCTGACTTTC.

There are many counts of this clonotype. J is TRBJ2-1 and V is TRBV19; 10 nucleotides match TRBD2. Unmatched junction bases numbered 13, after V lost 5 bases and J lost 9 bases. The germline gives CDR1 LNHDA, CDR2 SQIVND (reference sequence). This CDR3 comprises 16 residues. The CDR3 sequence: CASSVGLAALRGEQFF. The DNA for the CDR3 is TGTGCCAGTAGTGTCGGACTAGCGGCCCTTAGAGGTGAGCAGTTCTTC.